This TCR beta chain was captured by sequencing in a study of early T cells in non-severe SARS-CoV-2 infection. Unique molecular identifier tags were affixed to discrete cDNA molecules. TCRdb passed the 5' RACE reads through MiXCR, listing each CDR3 protein once. In the table there are 70,000 to 85,000 distinct CDR3 sequences, about 13% of which are singletons. Findings and limits, study-wide: Anti-spike CD8 specificities were favored by VDJdb matching, whose results missed private and CD4 specificities.

At least ten counts were recorded for this clonotype. The antigen is not known. Germline loops: CDR1 SGHTA, CDR2 FQGNSA. Trimming removed 1 base at V and 1 base at J, with 7 bases between. CDR3 length: 14 amino acids. This sequence joins TRBV7-2 and TRBJ1-1; D call uncertain. Sample: whole blood. This sequence originates from an adult who was a healthcare worker with PCR-confirmed SARS-CoV-2 infection or an uninfected control (not recorded which). The CDR3 is CASSLVRQNTEAFF. The CDR3 DNA sequence: TGTGCCAGCAGCTTAGTTAGGCAGAACACTGAAGCTTTCTTT.